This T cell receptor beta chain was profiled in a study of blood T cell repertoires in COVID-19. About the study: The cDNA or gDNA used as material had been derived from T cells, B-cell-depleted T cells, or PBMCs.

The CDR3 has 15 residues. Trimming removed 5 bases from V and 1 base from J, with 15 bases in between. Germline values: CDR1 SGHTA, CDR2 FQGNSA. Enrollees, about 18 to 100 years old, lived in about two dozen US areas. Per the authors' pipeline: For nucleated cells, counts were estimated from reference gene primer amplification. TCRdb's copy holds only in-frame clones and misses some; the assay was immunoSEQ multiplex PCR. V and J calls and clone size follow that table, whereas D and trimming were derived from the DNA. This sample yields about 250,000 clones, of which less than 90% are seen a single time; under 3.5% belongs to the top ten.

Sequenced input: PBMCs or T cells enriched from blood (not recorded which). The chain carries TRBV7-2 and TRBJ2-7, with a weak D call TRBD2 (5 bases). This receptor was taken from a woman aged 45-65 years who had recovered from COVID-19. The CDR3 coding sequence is TGTGCCAGCAGCCGGCCCGGAGGACTTTCCTACGAGCAGTACTTC. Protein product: CASSRPGGLSYEQYF.